The entry below gives a single T cell receptor (beta chain) sequence along with its context. The CDR3 has 16 amino acids. CDR1 and CDR2 (germline): SGDLS, YYNGEE. J lost 5 bases, V lost 0 bases, and 9 bases had no gene match. This sample was taken from a study of technical replicates of blood from several donors. Using immunoSEQ multiplex PCR, the repertoire was profiled, and TCRdb retains in-frame clones only, with some absent. In the table there are more than 65,000 clones, 96% of which are singletons. The V call is TRBV9, the J call TRBJ2-7; 9 bases fit TRBD2. The specimen sequenced was T cells isolated from PBMCs. The TCR sequence derives from a human donor in good health. The chain's CDR3 is CASSVGRREGHHEQYF. DNA of the CDR3: TGTGCCAGCAGCGTAGGGCGGCGGGAGGGCCACCACGAGCAGTACTTC.